The clone carrying this TCR beta chain appeared many times. Its cognate antigen is unknown. This specimen comes from a study of T cells in Graves' hyperthyroidism and ophthalmopathy. Amplification yielded TCR beta CDR3 regions, with RNA transcripts as the source. First-round RT-PCR targeting the TCR CDR3 was performed with the HTBI primer set. TCRdb itself ran the multiplex PCR reads through MiXCR, one entry per CDR3 protein. The data contain approximately 400,000 distinct CDR3 sequences, 15% to 17% of them singletons. Reasons for excluding patients were uncontrolled infection, other autoimmune disease, pregnancy or lactation. The study based diagnoses on clinical symptoms, serum thyroxine and TRAb, thyroid ultrasound and orbital computed tomography. The length of the CDR3 is 15 residues. V dropped 1 base and J dropped 2; count of bases not matched to a gene: 4. Germline values: CDR1 SGHAT, CDR2 FQNNGV.

Overall study results and limits: A model built on 13 V-J features separated ophthalmopathy from stable hyperthyroidism. In the blood, most expanded thyroid clonotypes above 0.001 appeared as well.

This TCR came from a woman aged 18-30 years with Graves' hyperthyroidism. The chain has TRBV11-2 and TRBJ1-2; 7 bases are shared with TRBD1. What was sequenced was blood. The CDR3 region is CASSLAGGRNYGYTF. CDR3 in DNA: TGTGCCAGCAGCTTAGCAGGGGGTAGGAACTATGGCTACACCTTC.